The sequence of this TCR beta chain was determined in a study of T cells in Graves' hyperthyroidism and ophthalmopathy. RNA transcripts were the template for amplifying TCR beta CDR3 regions. HTBI primers were employed in a first-round RT-PCR of the TCR CDR3. TCRdb reprocessed the multiplex PCR reads via MiXCR and lists one record per CDR3 protein. The table lists 620,000 or so distinct CDR3 sequences, approximately 15% of them singletons, with around 13% in the top ten. This clonotype was detected many times. The antigen remains undetermined. Study-level results: A model built on 13 V-J features separated ophthalmopathy from stable hyperthyroidism. Among thyroid clonotypes expanded above 0.001, most also appeared in blood.

Per germline, CDR1 MNHEY and CDR2 SMNVEV (reference sequence). After removal of 6 bases from V and 1 base from J, the junction contained 3 bases not matched to a gene. The CDR3 contains 14 residues. This chain joins TRBV27 and TRBJ2-4; 7 bases are shared with TRBD1. Input material: blood. The clonotype originates from a woman aged 50 to 60 with Graves' ophthalmopathy. The CDR3 region has the DNA TGTGCCAGCAGGCTGGACAGGGCCAAAAACATTCAGTACTTC. It specifies CASRLDRAKNIQYF.